These T cell receptor beta chains were read from a single sample in a study of identifying expanded T cells in peripheral blood. Clones were read by immunoSEQ multiplex PCR, and TCRdb kept only the in-frame ones, dropping some. Among roughly 84,000 clones listed, roughly 89% were seen once. The sequencing sample was made of blood. The receptors come from a person aged 18 to 75 in good health. Each CDR3 is given with its conserved first and last residue. The D gene is left open where the match is weak. For some rows the clone size is stated as once, few or many, or as a class when expanded; others skip it.

J,V,D,size,CDR3,DNA
TRBJ1-3,TRBV4-2,-,-,CASSQEGRPPSPGNTIYF,TGTGCCAGCAGCCAAGAAGGTCGTCCCCCATCTCCTGGAAACACCATATATTTT
TRBJ2-1,TRBV7-2,-,-,CASGGRVRGEQFF,TGTGCCAGCGGAGGGAGAGTCCGGGGTGAGCAGTTCTTC
TRBJ1-1,TRBV7-2,-,-,CASSLEAGRTNTEAFF,TGTGCCAGCAGCTTAGAAGCGGGACGAACGAACACTGAAGCTTTCTTT
TRBJ2-2,TRBV27,-,-,CASSFGPAGELFF,TGTGCCAGCAGTTTTGGGCCGGCGGGGGAGCTGTTTTTT
TRBJ1-3,TRBV7-9,-,-,CASSTQGWGTIYF,TGTGCCAGCAGCACGCAGGGGTGGGGCACCATATATTTT
TRBJ2-7,TRBV7-2,-,-,CASSLEWGRPNEQYF,TGTGCCAGCAGCTTAGAATGGGGGCGCCCAAACGAGCAGTACTTC
TRBJ2-5,TRBV5-1,TRBD1,-,CASSLTYRGPGETQYF,TGCGCCAGCAGCTTGACCTACAGGGGGCCTGGGGAGACCCAGTACTTC
TRBJ1-5,TRBV6-5,-,once,CASSLDTNNQPQHF,TGTGCCAGCAGTTTGGACACTAACAATCAGCCCCAGCATTTT
TRBJ2-1,TRBV30,-,-,CAWSVTDWDEQFF,TGTGCCTGGAGTGTGACAGACTGGGATGAGCAGTTCTTC
TRBJ1-3,TRBV19,TRBD1,-,CASSSRTGGSGNTIYF,TGTGCCAGTAGTTCCCGGACAGGGGGCTCGGGGAACACCATATATTTT
TRBJ2-2,TRBV6-6,TRBD1,-,CASIRDRGTGELFF,TGTGCCAGCATCCGGGACAGGGGCACCGGGGAGCTGTTTTTT
TRBJ1-6,TRBV7-8,-,-,CASSQLRTAQNSPLHF,TGTGCCAGCAGCCAACTACGGACAGCCCAGAATTCACCCCTCCACTTT
TRBJ1-4,TRBV6-9,-,-,CASILINARVTLRGNEKLFF,TGTGCCAGCATACTGATCAATGCCAGGGTAACACTTAGGGGAAATGAAAAACTGTTTTTT
TRBJ2-1,TRBV6-1,-,-,CASSLSLQGAEQFF,TGTGCCAGCAGTCTCAGCCTACAGGGAGCTGAGCAGTTCTTC
TRBJ2-7,TRBV7-9,-,once,CASSPGGGYEQYF,TGTGCCAGCAGCCCTGGTGGGGGTTACGAGCAGTACTTC
TRBJ2-7,TRBV5-6,-,-,CASSLGGSFYEQYF,TGTGCCAGCAGCTTGGGTGGATCTTTTTACGAGCAGTACTTC
TRBJ1-6,TRBV25-1,-,few,CASTFLGGNSPLHF,TGTGCCAGCACTTTCCTAGGGGGGAATTCACCCCTCCACTTT
TRBJ1-5,TRBV30,-,-,CAWSVGGGGNNQPQHF,TGTGCCTGGAGTGTAGGAGGAGGGGGTAACAATCAGCCCCAGCATTTT
TRBJ2-3,TRBV7-3,TRBD1,-,CASGPQGAGTDTQYF,TGTGCCAGCGGACCACAGGGGGCGGGCACAGATACGCAGTATTTT
TRBJ2-1,TRBV9,TRBD2,-,CASSVTSAIPYNEQFF,TGTGCCAGCAGCGTCACTAGCGCCATTCCCTACAATGAGCAGTTCTTC
TRBJ1-1,TRBV9,-,-,CASSPLAQNTEAFF,TGTGCCAGCAGCCCGCTAGCCCAGAACACTGAAGCTTTCTTT
TRBJ2-1,TRBV4-3,TRBD2,-,CASSLASGAPNEQFF,TGCGCCAGCAGCCTGGCTAGCGGAGCGCCTAATGAGCAGTTCTTC
TRBJ2-2,TRBV19,-,-,CASSILGRGRTGELFF,TGTGCCAGTAGTATTTTGGGACGGGGTAGGACCGGGGAGCTGTTTTTT
TRBJ1-2,TRBV5-6,-,-,CASSFFGFGYTF,TGTGCCAGCAGCTTCTTTGGGTTTGGCTACACCTTC
TRBJ1-1,TRBV10-3,-,-,CATVLGRGTDEAFF,TGTGCCACCGTTCTGGGCCGGGGTACGGATGAAGCTTTCTTT
TRBJ1-1,TRBV25-1,-,-,CASSDRVGTEAFF,TGTGCCAGCAGTGACCGGGTAGGCACTGAAGCTTTCTTT
TRBJ1-2,TRBV7-3,TRBD1,-,CASSSDREVGYTF,TGTGCCAGCAGCTCGGACAGGGAGGTTGGCTACACCTTC
TRBJ2-7,TRBV7-3,-,-,CASSSPPNQEQYF,TGTGCCAGCAGCTCCCCACCGAATCAAGAGCAGTACTTC
TRBJ1-1,TRBV19,-,-,CASGHRGEWRAFF,TGTGCCAGTGGACATCGGGGAGAGTGGCGAGCTTTCTTT
TRBJ1-3,TRBV6-1,-,-,CASSEWSPLGGNTIYF,TGTGCCAGCAGTGAATGGTCACCCCTGGGGGGAAACACCATATATTTT
TRBJ2-5,TRBV7-6,-,-,CASSDHQETQYF,TGTGCCAGCAGCGATCACCAAGAGACCCAGTACTTC
TRBJ2-1,TRBV27,TRBD2,-,CASRLLGTIAYNEQFF,TGTGCCAGCAGATTATTGGGGACTATCGCCTACAATGAGCAGTTCTTC
TRBJ1-2,TRBV18,-,-,CASSPPTKEGYTF,TGTGCCAGCTCACCACCGACAAAAGAAGGCTACACCTTC
TRBJ1-2,TRBV4-1,TRBD1,-,CASSRDRGPYGYTF,TGCGCCAGCAGCCGGGACAGGGGGCCGTATGGCTACACCTTC
TRBJ1-1,TRBV19,TRBD1,-,CASSLHGQGRTEAFF,TGTGCCAGTAGTCTCCACGGACAGGGAAGGACTGAAGCTTTCTTT
TRBJ1-2,TRBV6-5,-,-,CASSYSPGGGYGYTF,TGTGCCAGCAGTTACTCGCCCGGGGGGGGATATGGCTACACCTTC
TRBJ2-1,TRBV27,-,-,CASRFTTGPEQFF,TGTGCCAGCAGATTTACCACAGGGCCGGAGCAGTTCTTC
TRBJ2-3,TRBV19,TRBD2,-,CATSGLAGVTDTQYF,TGTGCCACCTCGGGACTAGCGGGAGTTACGGATACGCAGTATTTT
TRBJ2-5,TRBV29-1,-,-,CSAEGTPIQETQYF,TGCAGCGCGGAAGGGACGCCCATCCAAGAGACCCAGTACTTC
TRBJ1-1,TRBV29-1,-,-,CSVANWGNTEAFF,TGCAGCGTTGCAAACTGGGGGAACACTGAAGCTTTCTTT
TRBJ1-2,TRBV14,-,-,CASSLLGAIGYTF,TGTGCCAGCAGCCTCTTAGGGGCTATCGGCTACACCTTC
TRBJ1-1,TRBV28,-,-,CASRGTAFVSYTEAFF,TGTGCCAGCAGGGGGACGGCCTTTGTAAGCTACACTGAAGCTTTCTTT
TRBJ2-3,TRBV18,TRBD1,-,CASSPQGQGGDTQYF,TGTGCCAGCTCACCCCAAGGACAGGGGGGGGATACGCAGTATTTT
TRBJ2-1,TRBV4-3,TRBD1,-,CASSQSTGDSYNEQFF,TGCGCCAGCAGCCAATCTACAGGGGATTCCTACAATGAGCAGTTCTTC
TRBJ1-4,TRBV18,-,-,CASSITGWSELFF,TGTGCCAGCTCAATCACAGGGTGGTCGGAACTGTTTTTT